The 32 T cell receptor beta chains given below trace back to one sample, sequenced in a study of neurological immune-mediated disorders. A single record per CDR3 protein comes from TCRdb applying MiXCR to the 5' RACE reads. The table records some 78,000 distinct CDR3 sequences, approximately 5% of them present only once. The sequencing input was PBMCs. Receptors originate from a woman younger than 45 with multiple sclerosis.

The sample holds many counts of this clonotype. This rearrangement joins TRBV20-1 to TRBJ1-4; D ambiguous. This CDR3 comprises 15 residues. V shed 0 bases and J shed 0 bases, with 8 bases lying between them. The germline gives CDR1 DFQATT, CDR2 SNEGSKA (reference sequence). CDR3 protein: CSARDPSTTNEKLFF. The CDR3, as DNA: TGCAGTGCTAGAGATCCCAGTACAACTAATGAAAAACTGTTTTTT.

This clonotype was counted at least ten times. CDR3 sequence: CASSLNTANTEAFF. The CDR3 DNA reads TGCGCCAGCAGCTTGAATACAGCGAACACTGAAGCTTTCTTT. V is TRBV5-1 and J is TRBJ1-1; D is uncertain. V dropped 1 base and J dropped 1 base, with 8 bases sitting between them. There are 14 residues in the CDR3. Germline CDR1 and CDR2: SGHRS and YFSETQ.

This clonotype was seen many times. The CDR3 spells CASSFGRGGPAETQYF. CDR3 nucleotides: TGCGCCAGCAGCTTCGGGCGGGGGGGCCCGGCGGAGACCCAGTACTTC. The genes are TRBV5-1 and TRBJ2-5; 9 bases align to TRBD2. J was trimmed by 5 bases and V by 2 bases; bases with no gene match: 10. The CDR3 extends over 16 amino acids. Germline CDR1 reads SGHRS; CDR2 reads YFSETQ.

This clonotype was seen many times. The chain employs TRBV5-1 and TRBJ2-5; a weak D match, TRBD1 (5 bases). The CDR3 is 12 amino acids. Deletions cut 7 bases from V and 5 bases from J, with 12 bases between. Looked up from germline, CDR1 is SGHRS and CDR2 is YFSETQ. The CDR3 spells CASSQGRETQYF. As DNA, the CDR3 is TGCGCCAGCTCCCAGGGCCGGGAGACCCAGTACTTC.

This clonotype was detected ten times or more. The CDR3 nucleotides read TGTGCCAGCAGTCTCCTAGCGGGAGACCGAGACCAGTACTTC. Protein sequence: CASSLLAGDRDQYF. This chain connects TRBV28 to TRBJ2-7, with 10 bases matching TRBD2. CDR3 length: 14 residues. The germline V gene has CDR1 MDHEN and CDR2 SYDVKM. The trim removed 5 bases at V and 10 bases at J, leaving 11 bases unmatched. Full variable domain (remainder filled in from reference TRBV28 and TRBJ2-7): DVKVTQSSRYLVKRTGEKVFLECVQDMDHENMFWYRQDPGLGLRLIYFSYDVKMKEKGDIPEGYSVSREKKERFSLILESASTNQTSMYLCASSLLAGDRDQYFGPGTRLTVT.

This chain links TRBV10-3 with TRBJ2-7; tentatively, D is TRBD1 or TRBD2 (5 bases each). The V end was cut by 2 bases, the J end by 7 bases, with 15 bases between. Per the germline V gene, CDR1 is ENHRY and CDR2 is SYGVKD. The CDR3 spans 14 residues. CDR3 protein: CAISETGPFGEQYF. CDR3 DNA sequence: TGTGCCATCAGTGAGACGGGACCCTTTGGGGAGCAGTACTTC.

This clonotype came up many times. This sequence joins TRBV4-2 and TRBJ2-1; 11 bases fit TRBD2. Germline V gene sequence: CDR1 LGHNA, CDR2 YNFKEQ. V shed 0 bases and J 6 bases; nucleotides not matched to a gene: 4. This CDR3 has 16 residues. In DNA, the CDR3 is TGTGCCAGCAGCCAAGATCCCACTAGCGGGGGCAATGAGCAGTTCTTC. This encodes CASSQDPTSGGNEQFF.

This clonotype was counted many times. V gene TRBV5-1 combines with J gene TRBJ1-1, with D possibly being TRBD1 (5 bases). V gave up 0 bases and J gave up 1 base, with 7 bases separating them. CDR1 and CDR2 from the germline V gene are SGHRS and YFSETQ. This CDR3 has 14 amino acids. The CDR3 protein is CASSLATANTEAFF. In DNA form, the CDR3 reads TGCGCCAGCAGCTTGGCGACAGCGAACACTGAAGCTTTCTTT.

This clonotype was detected only a few times. J is TRBJ1-1 and V is TRBV19; D call uncertain. The CDR3 length is 15 residues. The germline gives CDR1 LNHDA, CDR2 SQIVND (reference sequence). V lost 1 base and J 4 bases, leaving 13 bases between the germline ends. The CDR3 protein is CASSIVSGGGTEAFF. CDR3 bases: TGTGCCAGTAGTATAGTAAGCGGCGGCGGCACTGAAGCTTTCTTT.

This clonotype was counted a few times. The chain carries TRBV20-1 and TRBJ1-1; D ambiguous. Trimming took 0 bases from V and 2 from J, leaving 13 bases between them. The germline V gene encodes CDR1 DFQATT and CDR2 SNEGSKA (reference sequence). This CDR3 comprises 15 residues. CDR3 DNA sequence: TGCAGTGCTAGAGATAGGCGGATCTATAACACTGAAGCTTTCTTT. Its protein product is CSARDRRIYNTEAFF.

The genes are TRBV19 and TRBJ2-2; no clear D gene. V gave up 5 bases and J gave up 2 bases, with 15 bases separating them. Germline V gives CDR1 LNHDA, CDR2 SQIVND (reference sequence). This CDR3 has 16 amino acids. The CDR3 here is CASSFRRLSNTGELFF. CDR3 nucleotide sequence: TGTGCCAGTAGTTTCCGCCGGCTATCAAACACCGGGGAGCTGTTTTTT.

The chain combines TRBV5-1 with TRBJ2-3; D call uncertain. Germline values: CDR1 SGHRS, CDR2 YFSETQ. The CDR3 consists of 11 residues. Trimming took 7 bases from V and 5 from J, leaving 8 bases between them. The CDR3 sequence: CASRAVDTQYF. In DNA, the CDR3 is TGCGCCAGCCGGGCGGTAGATACGCAGTATTTT.

This clonotype was seen many times. V is TRBV5-8 and J is TRBJ2-3; 9 bases are shared with TRBD1. The CDR3 spans 15 residues. Germline CDR1 reads SGHTS; CDR2 reads YDEGEE. V lost 0 bases, J lost 4 bases, and 3 bases stayed unmatched. The DNA for the CDR3 is TGTGCCAGCAGCTTGGGACAGGGGGGTCCAGATACGCAGTATTTT. This encodes CASSLGQGGPDTQYF.

This clonotype showed up many times. As DNA, the CDR3 is TGTGCCAGCAGAGGACAGGTCGGGGACACTGAAGCTTTCTTT. Translation gives CASRGQVGDTEAFF. V and J are TRBV12-3 or TRBV12-4 and TRBJ1-1, with 7 bases that match TRBD1. The CDR3 contains 14 residues. The trim removed 6 bases at V and 3 bases at J, leaving 7 bases unmatched.

This clonotype was detected many times. The V call is TRBV10-3, the J call TRBJ1-2; tentative D call: TRBD1 (6 bases). In germline, CDR1 is ENHRY, CDR2 SYGVKD. This CDR3 comprises 14 residues. V shed 9 bases and J shed 2 bases, with 16 bases lying between them. Written as DNA, the CDR3 is TGTGCCATGCAACAGGGAGTGGGGAACTATGGCTACACCTTC. It codes for CAMQQGVGNYGYTF.

This clonotype has just a few counts. This chain uses TRBV10-3 with TRBJ2-5; D unresolved. Germline-derived CDR1 and CDR2 are ENHRY and SYGVKD. The CDR3 is 16 amino acids. Trimming cost V 0 bases and J 5 bases, with 16 bases left between them. The CDR3 DNA sequence: TGTGCCATCAGTGAGTCAGCAGACAATTTTCGGGAGACCCAGTACTTC. Its protein product is CAISESADNFRETQYF.

This clonotype showed up just a few times. The genes are TRBV28 and TRBJ2-3, with no clear D. CDR3 length: 18 residues. V lost 8 bases and J lost 6, with 30 bases in between. Looked up from germline, CDR1 is MDHEN and CDR2 is SYDVKM. The DNA of the CDR3 is TGTGCCAGCCGACCACCGGGCCGCATTGTAGGACGGGCCGATACGCAGTATTTT. Residues: CASRPPGRIVGRADTQYF.

This clonotype occurred a few times. This sequence joins TRBV12-3 or TRBV12-4 and TRBJ2-5; no reliable D call. V was shortened by 2 bases and J by 1 base, with 11 bases between the two germline ends. The CDR3 sequence is 15 residues long. The CDR3 DNA reads TGTGCCAGCAGTTTAACCCAACGCCTCCAAGAGACCCAGTACTTC. It yields the protein CASSLTQRLQETQYF.

This clonotype has ten or more counts. CDR3 in amino acids: CASSLGLGGRETQYF. DNA of the CDR3: TGCGCCAGCAGCTTGGGACTAGGGGGCAGGGAGACCCAGTACTTC. The genes are TRBV5-1 and TRBJ2-5; possible D gene TRBD1, 7 bases. The CDR3 consists of 15 residues. Trimming took off 0 bases at V and 5 bases at J, with 14 bases between the two ends. The germline CDR1 and CDR2 sequences are SGHRS and YFSETQ.

There are many counts of this clonotype. The rearrangement uses TRBV6-6 and TRBJ2-5; 10 nucleotides align to TRBD2. Germline lookup yields CDR1 MNHNY and CDR2 SVGAGI (reference sequence). The CDR3 has 16 residues. The V and J ends lost 1 base and 5 bases, in that order; junction bases with no gene match: 7. CDR3 nucleotides: TGTGCCAGCAGTTACTTCCCTAGCGGGGGTCGGGAGACCCAGTACTTC. This translates into CASSYFPSGGRETQYF.

The V and J genes are TRBV20-1 and TRBJ2-5; D ambiguous. This CDR3 is 12 amino acids long. The V gene lost 6 bases and the J gene lost 5 bases, with 13 bases spanning the gap. CDR1 and CDR2 (germline): DFQATT, SNEGSKA (reference sequence). The CDR3 sequence is CSASDGRETQYF. CDR3 coding DNA: TGCAGTGCCTCAGACGGGCGGGAGACCCAGTACTTC.

The chain joins TRBV5-6 to TRBJ2-2; D might be TRBD2 (5 bases). This CDR3 has 12 amino acids. Germline loops: CDR1 SGHDT, CDR2 YYEEEE. V was clipped by 9 bases and J by 4 bases, with 10 bases between them. The CDR3 nucleotides are TGTGCCACCTCCGGAGGCACCGGGGAGCTGTTTTTT. Translating gives CATSGGTGELFF.

This clonotype was detected ten times or more. This sequence joins TRBV3-1 and TRBJ2-1, with 8 nucleotides matching TRBD2. The CDR3 totals 14 residues. Unmatched junction bases numbered 5, after V lost 3 bases and J lost 7 bases. From germline, CDR1 is LGHDT and CDR2 YNNKEL (reference sequence). The CDR3 loop reads CASSQLGGANEQFF. The CDR3, as DNA: TGTGCCAGCAGCCAGCTCGGGGGGGCGAATGAGCAGTTCTTC.

This clonotype was detected many times. CDR3 nucleotide sequence: TGTGCCAGCAGCCAGACATATAACTATGGCTACACCTTC. Its translation is CASSQTYNYGYTF. J is TRBJ1-2 and V is TRBV5-6, with no clear D. The V end was cut by 4 bases, the J end by 1 base, with 8 bases between. The germline V gene encodes CDR1 SGHDT and CDR2 YYEEEE. This CDR3 has 13 amino acids. Full variable domain (outside the CDR3, taken from reference TRBV5-6 and TRBJ1-2): DAGVTQSPTHLIKTRGQQVTLRCSPKSGHDTVSWYQQALGQGPQFIFQYYEEEERQRGNFPDRFSGHQFPNYSSELNVNALLLGDSALYLCASSQTYNYGYTFGSGTRLTVV.

The chain uses TRBV5-1 and TRBJ2-1; tentative D call: TRBD2 (6 bases). This CDR3 comprises 15 residues. CDR1 SGHRS and CDR2 YFSETQ come from the germline V gene. V gave up 4 bases and J gave up 3 bases, with 14 bases separating them. CDR3 in amino acids: CASSDLSGLYNEQFF. CDR3 in DNA: TGCGCCAGCAGCGACCTTAGCGGTCTCTACAATGAGCAGTTCTTC.

At least ten counts were recorded for this clonotype. The CDR3 sequence is CASSQKDRLDTQYF. The CDR3 nucleotides are TGCGCCAGCAGCCAAAAAGACAGGCTTGATACGCAGTATTTT. The chain employs TRBV4-1 and TRBJ2-3; possible D gene TRBD1, 6 bases. CDR1 MGHRA and CDR2 YSYEKL come from the germline V gene. V lost 2 bases, J lost 6 bases, and 12 bases lay in between. The CDR3 is 14 residues long.

Ten or more counts support this clonotype. The chain is built from TRBV18 and TRBJ2-2; a possible D gene is TRBD2 (6 bases). With 3 bases removed from V and 5 bases from J, the gap between germline ends came to 7 bases. The germline V gene has CDR1 KGHSH and CDR2 LQKENI. The CDR3 sequence is 13 residues long. CDR3 loop: CASSPAGTGELFF. CDR3 sequence (DNA): TGTGCCAGCTCACCGGCGGGGACCGGGGAGCTGTTTTTT. The variable domain in full, completed from reference TRBV18 and TRBJ2-2, reads NAGVMQNPRHLVRRRGQEARLRCSPMKGHSHVYWYRQLPEEGLKFMVYLQKENIIDESGMPKERFSAEFPKEGPSILRIQQVVRGDSAAYFCASSPAGTGELFFGEGSRLTVL.

This clonotype was seen ten or more times. The rearrangement links TRBV15 to TRBJ2-7; no definite D call. Per the germline V gene, CDR1 is LNHNV and CDR2 is YYDKDF (reference sequence). The CDR3 length is 13 residues. V lost 8 bases and J lost 2, with 13 bases in between. DNA for the CDR3: TGTGCCACCGAGGCTGGAGACCCCTACGAGCAGTACGTC. It is translated as CATEAGDPYEQYV.

Notes on this clonotype: One end of the junction is discordant with germline, which a read error may explain. This chain joins TRBV4-1 and TRBJ1-2; D is uncertain. Germline loops: CDR1 MGHRA, CDR2 YSYEKL. CDR3 length: 12 residues. The CDR3 DNA follows: TGCGACAGCAGCAAAGATTGGTTTGGCTACACCTTC. Translating gives CDSSKDWFGYTF.

This clonotype was picked up many times. The chain is built from TRBV3-1 and TRBJ2-5; D remains unclear. The length of the CDR3 is 15 residues. The V gene's germline CDR1 is LGHDT and CDR2 YNNKEL (reference sequence). The V gene lost 0 bases and the J gene lost 3 bases, with 11 bases spanning the gap. DNA for the CDR3: TGTGCCAGCAGCCAAGATATTATCGACGAAGAGACCCAGTACTTC. It yields the protein CASSQDIIDEETQYF.

The sample holds many counts of this clonotype. CDR3 loop: CASSRDGGGNTEAFF. CDR3 nucleotides: TGCGCCAGCAGCAGGGACGGAGGAGGGAACACTGAAGCTTTCTTT. The chain has TRBV5-1 and TRBJ1-1, with D maybe TRBD1 (5 bases). The germline V gene encodes CDR1 SGHRS and CDR2 YFSETQ. V dropped 4 bases and J dropped 1 base, with 14 bases sitting between them. The CDR3 spans 15 residues. The whole variable domain, filled in from reference TRBV5-1 and TRBJ1-1, reads KAGVTQTPRYLIKTRGQQVTLSCSPISGHRSVSWYQQTPGQGLQFLFEYFSETQRNKGNFPGRFSGRQFSNSRSEMNVSTLELGDSALYLCASSRDGGGNTEAFFGQGTRLTVV.

This clonotype was recorded at least ten times. The junction departs from germline at one end; a sequencing error may be responsible. The chain carries TRBV7-6 and TRBJ2-7; TRBD1 matches 8 bases. The CDR3 has 15 amino acids. Germline-derived CDR1 and CDR2 are SGHVS and FNYEAQ. CDR3 sequence: CASSLEGTGSHEQYF. The CDR3 nucleotides read TGTGCCAGCAGCTTAGAAGGGACAGGCTCCCACGAGCAGTACTTC.